This T cell receptor beta chain was obtained from a study of blood T cell repertoires in COVID-19. At the level of the study: Both acute and convalescent COVID-19 samples were obtained from the United States, Italy and Spain. Nucleic acid was either cDNA or gDNA, and it came from T cells, B-cell-depleted T cells, or PBMCs.

Original data processing: How many nucleated cells were present was estimated from reference gene primer amplification. The repertoire was sequenced with immunoSEQ multiplex PCR; TCRdb's copy has only in-frame clones and lacks some. D and trimming were read from the DNA, whereas the V and J calls and clone size are those reported in that table. In the table there are roughly 100,000 clones, about 87% of which are singletons. The CDR3 covers 18 residues. Between the trimmed V and J ends, which lost 0 bases and 2 bases, there was a span of 17 bases. In germline, CDR1 is MNHEY, CDR2 SVGEGT. The clonotype originates from a man over 45 with active or convalescent COVID-19. The sample comprised peripheral blood. The J gene is TRBJ1-5, the V gene TRBV6-2 or TRBV6-3; D perhaps matches TRBD1 (6 bases). This CDR3 is CASSYSRQGNLGNQPQHF. The CDR3 DNA follows: TGTGCCAGCAGTTACTCGAGGCAGGGGAATTTGGGCAATCAGCCCCAGCATTTT.